The T cell receptor beta chain described here comes from a study of metastatic and nonmetastatic thyroid tumors. Overall study: The authors compared repertoires across blood and tumor or nodule tissue from malignant and benign thyroid patients. Broader study findings: When malignant thyroid tumors were compared with benign nodules, TCR beta diversity was reportedly significantly higher in the malignant tumors. This held in both blood and tumor samples.

Patients underwent thyroid surgery, and none had received any treatment before it. Per the authors' pipeline: A papillary thyroid cancer distant-metastasis classifier was built from CDR3 differences across clinicopathological groups. TCRdb reanalyzed the PCR reads via MiXCR. The V and J calls shown here were made by TCRdb, not taken from the authors' results. The sample shows some 12,000 clones, roughly 28% of them seen only once. As to this clone: The antigen remains undetermined.

The CDR3 has 15 amino acids. V shed 1 base and J 6 bases; nucleotides not matched to a gene: 9. The V gene's germline CDR1 is DFQATT and CDR2 SNEGSKA (reference sequence). This chain connects TRBV20-1 to TRBJ1-5; 7 positions agree with TRBD1. The clonotype was recovered from a female donor with papillary thyroid cancer or a benign thyroid nodule (not recorded which). Some clones in this sample may be carry-over from other donors' samples. Sequencing was done on a sample of tumor tissue. CDR3 region: CSARVGTAGGQPQHF. The CDR3 bases are TGCAGTGCTAGAGTGGGGACAGCGGGGGGTCAGCCCCAGCATTTT.